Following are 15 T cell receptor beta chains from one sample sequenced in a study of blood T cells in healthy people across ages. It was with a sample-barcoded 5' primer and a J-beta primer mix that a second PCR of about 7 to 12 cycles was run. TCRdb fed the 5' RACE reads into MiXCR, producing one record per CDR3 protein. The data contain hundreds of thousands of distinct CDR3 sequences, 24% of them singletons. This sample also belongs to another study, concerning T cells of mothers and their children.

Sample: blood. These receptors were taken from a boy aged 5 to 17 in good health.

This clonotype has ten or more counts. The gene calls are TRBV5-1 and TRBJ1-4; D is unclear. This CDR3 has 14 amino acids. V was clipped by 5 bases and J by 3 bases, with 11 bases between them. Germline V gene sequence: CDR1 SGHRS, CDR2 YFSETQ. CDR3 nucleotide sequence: TGCGCCAGCAGTCCCGATCGGGCTAATGAAAAACTGTTTTTT. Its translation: CASSPDRANEKLFF.

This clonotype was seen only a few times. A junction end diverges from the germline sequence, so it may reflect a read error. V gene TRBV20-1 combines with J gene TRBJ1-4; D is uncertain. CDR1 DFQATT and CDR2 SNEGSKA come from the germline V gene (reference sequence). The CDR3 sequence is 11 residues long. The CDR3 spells CGLPHDEKPFF. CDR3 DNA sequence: TGCGGACTCCCTCACGATGAAAAACCGTTTTTT.

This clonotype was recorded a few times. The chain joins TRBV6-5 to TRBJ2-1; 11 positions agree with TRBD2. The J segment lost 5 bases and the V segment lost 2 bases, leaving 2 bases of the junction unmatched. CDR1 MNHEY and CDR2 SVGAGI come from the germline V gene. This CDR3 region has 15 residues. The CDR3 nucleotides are TGTGCCAGCAGTTACGGGACTAGCGGCGACAATGAGCAGTTCTTC. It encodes CASSYGTSGDNEQFF.

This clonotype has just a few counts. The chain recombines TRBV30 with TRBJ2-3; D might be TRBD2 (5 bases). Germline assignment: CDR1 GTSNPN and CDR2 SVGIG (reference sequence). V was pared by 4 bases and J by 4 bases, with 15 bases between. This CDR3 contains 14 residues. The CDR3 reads CAWNVRGESDTQYF. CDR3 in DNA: TGTGCCTGGAATGTACGGGGAGAGTCAGATACGCAGTATTTT.

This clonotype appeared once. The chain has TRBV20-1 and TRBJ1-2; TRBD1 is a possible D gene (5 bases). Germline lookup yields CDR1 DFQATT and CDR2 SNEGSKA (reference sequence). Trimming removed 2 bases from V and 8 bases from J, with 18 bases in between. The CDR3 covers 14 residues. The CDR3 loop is CSARRTGLGVGYTF. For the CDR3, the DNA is TGCAGTGCTAGAAGAACGGGACTGGGGGTCGGCTACACCTTC.

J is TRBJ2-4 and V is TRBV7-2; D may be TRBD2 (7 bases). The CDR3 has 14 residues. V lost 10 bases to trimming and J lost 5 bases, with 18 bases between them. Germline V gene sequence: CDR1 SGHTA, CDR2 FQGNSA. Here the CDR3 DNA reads TGTGCCACACAAGGGGGGGGCGGCCAAAACATTCAGTACTTC. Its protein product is CATQGGGGQNIQYF.

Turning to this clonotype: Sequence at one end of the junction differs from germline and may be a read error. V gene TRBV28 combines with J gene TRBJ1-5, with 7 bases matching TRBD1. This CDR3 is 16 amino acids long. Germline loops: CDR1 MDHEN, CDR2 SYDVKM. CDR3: CASSTTGQPINQPQHF. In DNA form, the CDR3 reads TGTGCCAGCAGCACAACGGGACAGCCAATTAATCAGCCCCAGCATTTC.

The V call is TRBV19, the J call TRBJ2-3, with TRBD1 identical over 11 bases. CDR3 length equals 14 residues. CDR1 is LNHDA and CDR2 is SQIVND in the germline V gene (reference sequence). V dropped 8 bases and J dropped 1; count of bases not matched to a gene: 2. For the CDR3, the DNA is TGTGCCAGTGGACAGGGGGCAGGCACAGATACGCAGTATTTT. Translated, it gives CASGQGAGTDTQYF.

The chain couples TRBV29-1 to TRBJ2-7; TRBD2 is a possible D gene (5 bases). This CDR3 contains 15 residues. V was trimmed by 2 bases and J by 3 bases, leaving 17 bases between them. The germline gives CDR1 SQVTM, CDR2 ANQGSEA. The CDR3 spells CSVEKGRGKVYEQYF. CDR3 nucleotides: TGCAGCGTTGAAAAGGGTCGAGGGAAGGTCTACGAGCAGTACTTC.

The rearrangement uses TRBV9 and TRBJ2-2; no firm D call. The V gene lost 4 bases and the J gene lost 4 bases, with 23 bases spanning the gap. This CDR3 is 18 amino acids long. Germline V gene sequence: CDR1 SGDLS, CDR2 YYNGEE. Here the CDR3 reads CASSPLLASLAGTGELFF. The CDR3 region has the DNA TGTGCCAGCAGCCCCCTCCTCGCGAGCCTTGCAGGCACCGGGGAGCTGTTTTTT.

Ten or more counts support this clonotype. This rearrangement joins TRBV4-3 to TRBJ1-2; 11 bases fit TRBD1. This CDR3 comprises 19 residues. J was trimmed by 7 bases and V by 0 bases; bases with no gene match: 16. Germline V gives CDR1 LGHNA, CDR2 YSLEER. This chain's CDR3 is CASSQDSTHRTGGGGGYTF. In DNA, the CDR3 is TGCGCCAGCAGCCAAGATTCAACCCATCGGACAGGGGGCGGAGGTGGCTACACCTTC.

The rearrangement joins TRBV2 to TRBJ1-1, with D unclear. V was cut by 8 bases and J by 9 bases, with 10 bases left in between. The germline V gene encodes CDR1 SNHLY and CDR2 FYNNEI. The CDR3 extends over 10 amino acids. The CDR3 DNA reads TGTGCCAGCTCCCGGGGTCAAGCTTTCTTT. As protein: CASSRGQAFF.

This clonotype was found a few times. This CDR3 reads CASSLQRYTDTQYF. CDR3 DNA sequence: TGTGCCAGCAGTTTACAGCGGTACACAGATACGCAGTATTTT. The rearrangement uses TRBV27 and TRBJ2-3, with D possibly TRBD2 on 5 matching bases. Germline V gives CDR1 MNHEY, CDR2 SMNVEV (reference sequence). This CDR3 has 14 residues. V shed 2 bases and J shed 2 bases, with 8 bases lying between them.

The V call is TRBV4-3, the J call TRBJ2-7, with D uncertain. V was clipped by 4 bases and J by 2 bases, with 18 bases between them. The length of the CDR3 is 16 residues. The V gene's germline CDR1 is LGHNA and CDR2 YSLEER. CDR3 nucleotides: TGCGCCAGCAGCCGAGAGTCACTCGCAGGACCCTACGAGCAGTACTTC. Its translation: CASSRESLAGPYEQYF.

The CDR3 is CSVELAGRTDTQYF. DNA of the CDR3: TGCAGCGTTGAGCTAGCGGGTCGCACAGATACGCAGTATTTT. The chain links TRBV29-1 to TRBJ2-3; TRBD2 matches at 8 bases. The V gene's germline CDR1 is SQVTM and CDR2 ANQGSEA. V trimming: 3 bases; J trimming: 1 base; junction bases outside the gene matches: 3. The CDR3 length is 14 residues.